The 25 T cell receptor beta chains presented below share a single source sample, sequenced in a study of regulatory T cells in long-lasting Graves disease. CDR3-region Arm-PCR and iRepertoire HTBI primers produced the TCR beta libraries. One entry per CDR3 protein results from TCRdb running MiXCR on the multiplex PCR reads. The repertoire holds a few hundred thousand distinct CDR3 sequences, about 14% seen once, with 10% in the top ten. Time point here: newly diagnosed GD, antithyroid drugs for less than 3 months. The TCR library was made from RNA extracted from PBMCs. These data also featured in a second study, about T cells in Graves' hyperthyroidism and ophthalmopathy.

Source: peripheral blood mononuclear cells (PBMCs), taken at new diagnosis, from a patient treated with antithyroid drugs. These receptors all stem from a man aged 25 to 40 with Graves disease.

The table lists this clonotype with many counts. The chain combines TRBV2 with TRBJ2-6, with no clear D. This CDR3 region has 15 residues. Between the trimmed V and J ends, which lost 6 bases and 0 bases, there was a span of 9 bases. Germline lookup yields CDR1 SNHLY and CDR2 FYNNEI. The CDR3 region has the DNA TGTGCCAGCAGACCCGGGCGCTCTGGGGCCAACGTCCTGACTTTC. Protein product: CASRPGRSGANVLTF.

In this sample, this clonotype turned up many times. This rearrangement joins TRBV29-1 to TRBJ2-6, with D unclear. Germline V gives CDR1 SQVTM, CDR2 ANQGSEA. This CDR3 contains 12 residues. V was pared by 5 bases and J by 1 base, with 3 bases between. CDR3 sequence: CSVQSGANVLTF. CDR3 nucleotides: TGCAGCGTTCAATCTGGGGCCAACGTCCTGACTTTC.

V gene TRBV20-1 combines with J gene TRBJ1-5; 8 bases are shared with TRBD1. J was trimmed by 6 bases and V by 0 bases; bases with no gene match: 4. CDR1 is DFQATT and CDR2 is SNEGSKA in the germline V gene (reference sequence). The CDR3 covers 14 residues. The CDR3: CSARDPGGGQPQHF. The CDR3 bases are TGCAGTGCTAGAGACCCAGGGGGCGGTCAGCCCCAGCATTTT.

This clonotype occurred many times. Here the CDR3 DNA reads TGTGCCAGCAGCCAACAAGGACTAGCGGGAGGGCGAGAAACAGATACGCAGTATTTT. Protein product: CASSQQGLAGGRETDTQYF. The rearrangement links TRBV3-1 to TRBJ2-3; TRBD2 matches 15 bases. Germline lookup yields CDR1 LGHDT and CDR2 YNNKEL (reference sequence). V shed 2 bases and J 3 bases; nucleotides not matched to a gene: 9. This CDR3 has 19 residues.

This clonotype was detected a few times. V and J are TRBV29-1 and TRBJ1-3; no firm D call. The germline CDR1 and CDR2 sequences are SQVTM and ANQGSEA. V shed 1 base and J shed 0 bases, with 10 bases lying between them. The CDR3 runs to 15 residues. The CDR3 loop reads CSVEVDLSSGNTIYF. CDR3 in DNA: TGCAGCGTTGAAGTAGACCTTTCCTCTGGAAACACCATATATTTT.

This clonotype appeared many times. The chain combines TRBV13 with TRBJ2-1; possible D gene TRBD2, 6 bases. Trimming took 6 bases from V and 9 from J, leaving 18 bases between them. This CDR3 has 14 amino acids. Germline V CDR1 and CDR2: PRHDT, FYEKMQ (reference sequence). CDR3 loop: CASSLGAGWPEQFF. Here the CDR3 DNA reads TGTGCCAGCAGTCTAGGGGCGGGGTGGCCTGAGCAGTTCTTC.

The CDR3 nucleotides are TGTGCCAGCAGTGTCGAATGGGGCGCTGAAGCTTTCTTT. Protein product: CASSVEWGAEAFF. J is TRBJ1-1 and V is TRBV6-4; perhaps TRBD1 as D (5 bases). CDR1 and CDR2 from the germline V gene are MRHNA and SNTAGT. The V end was cut by 4 bases, the J end by 6 bases, with 12 bases between. The CDR3 is 13 amino acids.

This clonotype was seen at least ten times. The chain joins TRBV29-1 to TRBJ2-7; D not certain. V lost 0 bases and J 3 bases, leaving 12 bases between the germline ends. The germline V gene has CDR1 SQVTM and CDR2 ANQGSEA. This CDR3 is built from 14 residues. CDR3 coding DNA: TGCAGCGTTGAAGATAACGACGCCCGCTACGAGCAGTACTTC. Protein sequence: CSVEDNDARYEQYF.

As for this clonotype: This clone may be a read error of a much larger clone one base away. The V and J genes are TRBV20-1 and TRBJ2-3; 9 bases map to TRBD2. This CDR3 has 16 residues. In germline, CDR1 is DFQATT, CDR2 SNEGSKA (reference sequence). V lost 0 bases, J lost 6 bases, and 10 bases stayed unmatched. The CDR3, as DNA: TGCAGTGCTAGAGATATGTTCGCTAGCGGGAACGATACGCAGTATTTT. Amino acids: CSARDMFASGNDTQYF.

This clonotype appeared many times. V is TRBV27 and J is TRBJ2-3, with D unresolved. V lost 5 bases, J lost 2 bases, and 17 bases lay in between. The germline gives CDR1 MNHEY, CDR2 SMNVEV (reference sequence). The CDR3 contains 16 residues. CDR3 in amino acids: CASSPIVAQFTDTQYF. CDR3 DNA sequence: TGTGCCAGCAGTCCCATTGTGGCACAATTCACAGATACGCAGTATTTT.

The sample holds many counts of this clonotype. The rearrangement links TRBV11-3 to TRBJ2-1; 7 positions match TRBD2. This CDR3 region has 15 residues. V dropped 2 bases and J dropped 3; count of bases not matched to a gene: 4. Germline V gives CDR1 SGHNT, CDR2 YENEEA. CDR3 coding DNA: TGTGCCAGCAGCTTAAGGGGCGGGAGCTACAATGAGCAGTTCTTC. It encodes CASSLRGGSYNEQFF.

This chain links TRBV6-4 with TRBJ2-2, with D hard to call. The germline gives CDR1 MRHNA, CDR2 SNTAGT. The CDR3 is 13 amino acids. V was clipped by 3 bases and J by 4 bases, with 6 bases between them. The CDR3 sequence: CASSEQRTGELFF. The CDR3 region has the DNA TGTGCCAGCAGTGAGCAGCGCACCGGGGAGCTGTTTTTT.

Notes on this clonotype: With only one base between it and a far larger clone, this is likely a read error. This chain joins TRBV5-1 and TRBJ2-1; tentative D call: TRBD2 (6 bases). This CDR3 region has 15 residues. The V gene's germline CDR1 is SGHRS and CDR2 YFSETQ. CDR3 residues: CASSLTRPPHNEQFF. CDR3 coding DNA: TGTGCCAGCAGCTTGACTAGGCCCCCCCACAATGAGCAGTTCTTC.

This clonotype has ten or more counts. V and J are TRBV20-1 and TRBJ2-1; 10 nucleotides match TRBD2. V was clipped by 6 bases and J by 0 bases; unmatched bases: 5. The length of the CDR3 is 15 residues. CDR1 and CDR2 from the germline V gene are DFQATT and SNEGSKA (reference sequence). The CDR3 loop reads CSAVAGGSSYNEQFF. The CDR3 nucleotides read TGCAGTGCAGTAGCGGGAGGCAGCTCCTACAATGAGCAGTTCTTC.

This clonotype came up a few times. V usage is TRBV9 and J usage is TRBJ2-5; perhaps TRBD1 as D (5 bases). Per the germline V gene, CDR1 is SGDLS and CDR2 is YYNGEE. The germline V and J ends were trimmed by 0 bases and 2 bases, with 11 bases remaining between them. The CDR3 runs to 15 residues. In DNA form, the CDR3 reads TGTGCCAGCAGCGTAGAGGTGGGGCGACAAGAGACCCAGTACTTC. This translates into CASSVEVGRQETQYF.

The V call is TRBV28, the J call TRBJ2-1; D uncertain. The CDR3 spans 11 residues. The ends were cut back, 8 bases at V and 8 bases at J, with 10 bases in the middle. Germline V gives CDR1 MDHEN, CDR2 SYDVKM. In nucleotides, the CDR3 is TGTGCCAGCCGGGTATCGGATGAGCAGTTCTTC. Its protein is CASRVSDEQFF.

This clonotype was seen repeatedly, ten times or more. The rearrangement joins TRBV20-1 to TRBJ2-5; 9 positions agree with TRBD2. The CDR3 runs to 14 residues. After removal of 7 bases from V and 1 base from J, the junction contained 7 bases not matched to a gene. CDR1 and CDR2 from the germline V gene are DFQATT and SNEGSKA (reference sequence). The CDR3 protein is CSGGLATSQETQYF. DNA of the CDR3: TGCAGTGGAGGACTAGCGACCTCCCAAGAGACCCAGTACTTC.

In this sample, this clonotype turned up many times. The chain uses TRBV11-2 and TRBJ1-1; D uncertain. Germline V gives CDR1 SGHAT, CDR2 FQNNGV. The V end was cut by 2 bases, the J end by 0 bases, with 13 bases between. The CDR3 spans 16 residues. The CDR3 bases are TGTGCCAGCAGCTTACACCTACCGGATCTGAACACTGAAGCTTTCTTT. It yields the protein CASSLHLPDLNTEAFF.

This clonotype was picked up many times. The V call is TRBV6-1, the J call TRBJ2-7; D unresolved. V lost 7 bases, J lost 1 base, and 8 bases lay in between. This CDR3 contains 12 residues. Germline CDR1 is MNHNS and CDR2 is SASEGT. The CDR3 here is CASTEDSYEQYF. The CDR3 DNA sequence: TGTGCCAGCACAGAGGATTCCTACGAGCAGTACTTC.

This clonotype was seen at least ten times. The rearrangement uses TRBV27 and TRBJ2-2; D not certain. Trimming stripped 2 bases from V and 5 bases from J, with 6 bases between. Per the germline V gene, CDR1 is MNHEY and CDR2 is SMNVEV (reference sequence). CDR3 length: 13 residues. The CDR3 bases are TGTGCCAGCAGTTTAGGGTGGACCGGGGAGCTGTTTTTT. Its protein product is CASSLGWTGELFF.

This clonotype was detected many times. The rearrangement joins TRBV24-1 to TRBJ2-1; a weak D match, TRBD1 (7 bases). V was trimmed by 3 bases and J by 5 bases, leaving 16 bases between them. Per germline, CDR1 KGHDR and CDR2 SFDVKD. The CDR3 loop spans 16 amino acids. CDR3 sequence (DNA): TGTGCCACCAGTGATCCAGGGGGGACAGATAACAATGAGCAGTTCTTC. Protein product: CATSDPGGTDNNEQFF.

This clonotype showed up just a few times. The chain joins TRBV5-1 to TRBJ2-5; 7 bases align to TRBD2. The CDR3 totals 14 residues. In germline, CDR1 is SGHRS, CDR2 YFSETQ. V lost 4 bases, J lost 5 bases, and 8 bases stayed unmatched. The chain's CDR3 is CASSPERGTETQYF. CDR3 in DNA: TGCGCCAGCAGCCCGGAGCGGGGAACGGAGACCCAGTACTTC.

V usage is TRBV24-1 and J usage is TRBJ2-1, with 10 positions matching TRBD2. The germline gives CDR1 KGHDR, CDR2 SFDVKD. The V gene end was trimmed by 6 bases and the J gene end by 8 bases; junction bases not matched to a gene: 15. The CDR3 has 17 residues. The CDR3 DNA reads as TGTGCCACCAGTCGTACGTTAGGAGCGGGAGGGAAATATGAGCAGTTCTTC. This codes for CATSRTLGAGGKYEQFF.

V gene TRBV5-1 combines with J gene TRBJ2-5; 10 nucleotides agree with TRBD2. CDR3 size: 17 residues. J was trimmed by 4 bases and V by 1 base; bases with no gene match: 10. Germline-derived CDR1 and CDR2 are SGHRS and YFSETQ. This CDR3 is CASSLRPSGRPGETQYF. The DNA for the CDR3 is TGCGCCAGCAGCTTGAGGCCTAGCGGGAGACCGGGAGAGACCCAGTACTTC.

This clonotype has at least ten counts. The DNA for the CDR3 is TGTGCCAGCAGTCAGACAGCCAACTATGGCTACACCTTC. It specifies CASSQTANYGYTF. The chain joins TRBV12-3 or TRBV12-4 to TRBJ1-2; D perhaps matches TRBD1 (5 bases). V dropped 5 bases and J dropped 2 bases, with 9 bases sitting between them. The CDR3 consists of 13 residues.